These 32 T cell receptor beta chains originate from one sample sequenced in a study of human T cells and chemical hapten exposure. Time point: pre-sensitization, week 0. Stated treatment: therapeutic diphenylcyclopropenone sensitization with weekly scalp DPC. One entry per CDR3 protein, called by TCRdb with MiXCR from the RACE reads. In the table there are about 90,000 distinct CDR3 sequences, around 7.9% of which are singletons. The input for sequencing was whole blood, taken in connection with sensitization to the hapten diphenylcyclopropenone (DPC). Receptor source: a man aged 35 to 55 with alopecia areata. Some clones in this sample may be carry-over from other donors' samples.

This clonotype was observed at least ten times. The V gene is TRBV29-1, the J gene TRBJ2-3; 11 bases line up with TRBD2. Losses at the gene ends were 8 bases for V and 5 bases for J; bases not matched to a gene: 6. CDR1 and CDR2 from the germline V gene are SQVTM and ANQGSEA. The CDR3 spans 13 residues. This CDR3 is CSLTSGSQDTQYF. In nucleotides, the CDR3 is TGCAGCTTAACTAGCGGGAGTCAAGATACGCAGTATTTT.

This clonotype occurred many times. The chain couples TRBV6-5 to TRBJ2-3; 15 nucleotides match TRBD2. The germline gives CDR1 MNHEY, CDR2 SVGAGI. This CDR3 spans 15 amino acids. The ends lost 5 bases at V and 5 bases at J; junction bases unmatched: 2. CDR3 nucleotides: TGTGCCAGCAGTAGGGGACTAGCGGGAGGAGATACGCAGTATTTT. Translating gives CASSRGLAGGDTQYF.

Only a few counts were recorded for this clonotype. The gene calls are TRBV20-1 and TRBJ1-2; D is ambiguous. The CDR3 has 14 amino acids. V shed 0 bases and J shed 4 bases, with 12 bases lying between them. From germline, CDR1 is DFQATT and CDR2 SNEGSKA (reference sequence). The CDR3 region has the DNA TGCAGTGCTAGAGATTACGAGGTTTCCTATGGCTACACCTTC. It yields the protein CSARDYEVSYGYTF.

This chain links TRBV24-1 with TRBJ2-2; tentatively, D is TRBD2 (6 bases). CDR1 KGHDR and CDR2 SFDVKD come from the germline V gene. V dropped 7 bases and J dropped 9 bases, with 17 bases sitting between them. The CDR3 covers 14 residues. The CDR3 region is CATSSGLLGRELFF. In DNA, the CDR3 is TGTGCCACCAGCAGCGGGCTACTAGGGCGGGAGCTGTTTTTT.

This clonotype was detected once. It may be a read error: a sequence one base away is much more abundant. V and J are TRBV4-2 and TRBJ1-1; a weak D match, TRBD1 (6 bases). Germline V gene lookup returns CDR1 LGHNA and CDR2 YNFKEQ. Between the trimmed V and J ends, which lost 0 bases and 5 bases, there was a span of 13 bases. The CDR3 loop spans 15 amino acids. The CDR3 here is CASSQDMGARTEAFF. CDR3 DNA sequence: TGTGCCAGCAGCCAAGATATGGGGGCGCGTACTGAAGCTTTCTTT.

J is TRBJ2-1 and V is TRBV24-1, with 12 bases aligning to TRBD2. Germline V CDR1 and CDR2: KGHDR, SFDVKD. The J segment lost 7 bases and the V segment lost 3 bases, leaving 0 bases of the junction unmatched. This CDR3 is built from 14 residues. CDR3 residues: CATSDTSGGNEQFF. The CDR3 DNA reads as TGTGCCACCAGTGATACTAGCGGGGGGAATGAGCAGTTCTTC.

This clonotype occurred a few times. The chain couples TRBV29-1 to TRBJ1-4, with D unresolved. The germline CDR1 and CDR2 sequences are SQVTM and ANQGSEA. V was shortened by 6 bases and J by 5 bases, with 10 bases between the two germline ends. The CDR3 runs 12 residues. The CDR3 coding sequence is TGCAGCGTGGGTCGGAAGAATGAAAAACTGTTTTTT. Protein: CSVGRKNEKLFF.

This clonotype was detected a few times. CDR3 nucleotide sequence: TGCAGCGTTGAAGATCGATTAGGCGCCGGGGAGCTGTTTTTT. Translation: CSVEDRLGAGELFF. The chain joins TRBV29-1 to TRBJ2-2; unclear D gene. The CDR3 totals 14 residues. The V and J ends lost 0 bases and 6 bases respectively, with 11 bases between them. Germline V CDR1 and CDR2: SQVTM, ANQGSEA.

This clonotype came up many times. The chain couples TRBV27 to TRBJ1-2, with 8 positions matching TRBD1. Trimming cost V 3 bases and J 7 bases; bases outside gene matches: 10. The germline V gene has CDR1 MNHEY and CDR2 SMNVEV (reference sequence). CDR3 length equals 15 residues. The CDR3 sequence: CASSFTAGGVGGYTF. Here the CDR3 DNA reads TGTGCCAGCAGTTTCACCGCAGGGGGCGTCGGTGGCTACACCTTC.

This clonotype showed up just a few times. This rearrangement joins TRBV7-2 to TRBJ1-5; D is unresolved. CDR1 is SGHTA and CDR2 is FQGNSA in the germline V gene. The CDR3 covers 15 residues. V lost 3 bases and J lost 1, with 10 bases in between. CDR3 bases: TGTGCCAGCAGCTTGTCCGGGCCAAGCAATCAGCCCCAGCATTTT. Translation: CASSLSGPSNQPQHF. Full variable domain (missing parts from reference TRBV7-2 and TRBJ1-5): GAGVSQSPSNKVTEKGKDVELRCDPISGHTALYWYRQSLGQGLEFLIYFQGNSAPDKSGLPSDRFSAERTGGSVSTLTIQRTQQEDSAVYLCASSLSGPSNQPQHFGDGTRLSIL.

Comments on this clonotype: Its ends do not fully match the called genes, so a read error is possible. The rearrangement uses TRBV5-6 and TRBJ2-3, with TRBD2 identical over 11 bases. CDR1 and CDR2 (germline): SGHDT, YYEEEE. CDR3 length: 18 residues. The CDR3 here is CVSSLGTSGPRPTDTQYF. The CDR3 DNA follows: TGTGTCAGCAGCCTCGGGACTAGCGGTCCCCGCCCCACAGATACGCAGTATTTT. The whole variable domain, remainder taken from reference TRBV5-6 and TRBJ2-3, is DAGVTQSPTHLIKTRGQQVTLRCSPKSGHDTVSWYQQALGQGPQFIFQYYEEEERQRGNFPDRFSGHQFPNYSSELNVNALLLGDSALYLCVSSLGTSGPRPTDTQYFGPGTRLTVL.

This rearrangement joins TRBV24-1 to TRBJ2-1, with D possibly matching TRBD2 (6 bases). CDR1 is KGHDR, CDR2 SFDVKD, per germline. Trimming removed 5 bases at V and 6 bases at J, with 13 bases between. CDR3 length: 14 residues. CDR3 coding DNA: TGTGCCACCAGTGCCACGGGACTCACCAATGAGCAGTTCTTC. Its protein is CATSATGLTNEQFF.

The chain has TRBV4-3 and TRBJ2-7, with 11 bases matching TRBD2. Germline loops: CDR1 LGHNA, CDR2 YSLEER. Trimming cost V 0 bases and J 5 bases; bases outside gene matches: 6. This CDR3 region has 16 residues. The CDR3 sequence: CASSQDPSGRRNEQYF. The CDR3 coding sequence is TGCGCCAGCAGCCAAGATCCTAGCGGGAGGAGAAACGAGCAGTACTTC.

J is TRBJ2-1 and V is TRBV6-2 or TRBV6-3, with TRBD2 identical over 8 bases. V dropped 6 bases and J dropped 7; count of bases not matched to a gene: 14. Germline CDR1 MNHEY, CDR2 SVGEGT. This CDR3 has 16 amino acids. In DNA, the CDR3 is TGTGCCAGCAGAGTTAGCGGGAAGGGGGAAATGAATGAGCAGTTCTTC. It specifies CASRVSGKGEMNEQFF.

This clonotype was picked up many times. The V gene is TRBV6-2 or TRBV6-3, the J gene TRBJ2-6; 12 bases agree with TRBD1. This CDR3 comprises 18 residues. Germline trimming cut 5 bases from V and 2 bases from J; bases unmatched to any gene: 7. Germline V gene lookup returns CDR1 MNHEY and CDR2 SVGEGT. The CDR3 here is CASSPRDRGRPGANVLTF. As DNA, the CDR3 is TGTGCCAGCAGTCCCCGGGACAGGGGGCGTCCTGGGGCCAACGTCCTGACTTTC.

This clonotype was recorded at least ten times. The rearrangement links TRBV7-2 to TRBJ1-5; D is ambiguous. Germline CDR1 is SGHTA and CDR2 is FQGNSA. Trimming stripped 5 bases from V and 4 bases from J, with 15 bases between. The CDR3 spans 15 residues. This CDR3 is CASSPPGVANQPQHF. The CDR3 region has the DNA TGTGCCAGCAGCCCCCCCGGGGTAGCGAATCAGCCCCAGCATTTT.

The rearrangement links TRBV29-1 to TRBJ2-7; D tentatively reads TRBD1 or TRBD2 (5 bases each). The CDR3 is made up of 14 amino acids. The V gene lost 7 bases and the J gene lost 2 bases, with 18 bases spanning the gap. The V gene's germline CDR1 is SQVTM and CDR2 ANQGSEA. The CDR3 DNA follows: TGCAGCGCCGATGGGGGTGGGGGTACCTACGAGCAGTACTTC. Amino acids: CSADGGGGTYEQYF.

This clonotype was found a few times. The rearrangement uses TRBV5-6 and TRBJ2-7; 7 bases agree with TRBD1. This CDR3 has 14 amino acids. Per the germline V gene, CDR1 is SGHDT and CDR2 is YYEEEE. With 5 bases clipped from V and 3 bases from J, the junction kept 8 bases outside the gene matches. The CDR3 bases are TGTGCCAGCAGGCGCCGGGACAGACACTACGAGCAGTACTTC. Translated, it gives CASRRRDRHYEQYF. The whole variable domain, remainder taken from reference TRBV5-6 and TRBJ2-7, is DAGVTQSPTHLIKTRGQQVTLRCSPKSGHDTVSWYQQALGQGPQFIFQYYEEEERQRGNFPDRFSGHQFPNYSSELNVNALLLGDSALYLCASRRRDRHYEQYFGPGTRLTVT.

The table lists this clonotype with many counts. The genes are TRBV12-3 or TRBV12-4 and TRBJ2-1, with 12 bases that match TRBD2. Unmatched junction bases numbered 4, after V lost 3 bases and J lost 10 bases. There are 14 residues in the CDR3. The CDR3 spells CASSFSLAGGEQFF. Written as DNA, the CDR3 is TGTGCCAGCAGTTTCTCACTAGCGGGAGGCGAGCAGTTCTTC.

The chain couples TRBV11-2 to TRBJ2-1; 7 bases map to TRBD2. CDR3 length: 16 amino acids. V lost 0 bases to trimming and J lost 7 bases; unmatched junction nucleotides: 9. Germline V gene data show CDR1 as SGHAT and CDR2 as FQNNGV. CDR3 amino acids: CASSLEFFYGRNEQFF. Written as DNA, the CDR3 is TGTGCCAGCAGCTTAGAATTCTTCTACGGGAGGAATGAGCAGTTCTTC.

The chain recombines TRBV20-1 with TRBJ1-2; unclear D gene. Germline V gene lookup returns CDR1 DFQATT and CDR2 SNEGSKA (reference sequence). Trimming shortened V by 4 bases and J by 2 bases, and 11 bases separated the two germline ends. This CDR3 is built from 13 residues. For the CDR3, the DNA is TGCAGTGCTAAAGTGGGAATGAACTATGGCTACACCTTC. Its protein product is CSAKVGMNYGYTF.

V gene TRBV5-4 combines with J gene TRBJ1-4; possible D gene TRBD1, 5 bases. Germline V CDR1 and CDR2: SGHNT, YYREEE (reference sequence). The CDR3 is 16 amino acids. V lost 0 bases to trimming and J lost 4 bases, with 13 bases between them. CDR3 bases: TGTGCCAGCAGCTTGGCCGGCGGTCAGGGTAATGAAAAACTGTTTTTT. It is translated as CASSLAGGQGNEKLFF.

This clonotype was counted between two and nine times. This rearrangement joins TRBV4-3 to TRBJ2-5, with 8 bases identical to TRBD2. Losses at the gene ends were 0 bases for V and 1 base for J; bases not matched to a gene: 7. This CDR3 has 17 residues. The germline V gene has CDR1 LGHNA and CDR2 YSLEER. The CDR3 sequence: CASSQEYAREAQETQYF. The CDR3 nucleotides are TGCGCCAGCAGCCAAGAGTACGCGCGGGAGGCCCAAGAGACCCAGTACTTC.

This clonotype was counted between two and nine times. The rearrangement joins TRBV20-1 to TRBJ2-3, with D unresolved. V lost 3 bases, J lost 0 bases, and 10 bases lay in between. The CDR3 runs 14 residues. CDR1 is DFQATT, CDR2 SNEGSKA, per germline (reference sequence). DNA of the CDR3: TGCAGTGCTAGGCATAGTTCTAGCACAGATACGCAGTATTTT. It specifies CSARHSSSTDTQYF.

The chain links TRBV6-5 to TRBJ2-3; no definite D call. In germline, CDR1 is MNHEY, CDR2 SVGAGI. This CDR3 spans 14 amino acids. Trimming stripped 5 bases from V and 4 bases from J, with 13 bases between. The CDR3 DNA follows: TGTGCCAGCAGTCCTGCTGGGTCCCCAGATACGCAGTATTTT. Translating it yields CASSPAGSPDTQYF.

This clonotype was counted between two and nine times. The chain employs TRBV30 and TRBJ2-2; D gene ambiguous. This CDR3 has 12 amino acids. Per germline, CDR1 GTSNPN and CDR2 SVGIG (reference sequence). Trimming took off 2 bases at V and 6 bases at J, with 7 bases between the two ends. CDR3 amino acids: CAWSLTAGELFF. Here the CDR3 DNA reads TGTGCCTGGAGTCTGACGGCCGGGGAGCTGTTTTTT. The full variable domain, its missing parts supplied by reference TRBV30 and TRBJ2-2, is SQTIHQWPATLVQPVGSPLSLECTVEGTSNPNLYWYRQAAGRGLQLLFYSVGIGQISSEVPQNLSASRPQDRQFILSSKKLLLSDSGFYLCAWSLTAGELFFGEGSRLTVL.

This clonotype was detected ten times or more. The V gene is TRBV7-2, the J gene TRBJ2-3; 8 bases agree with TRBD2. CDR1 is SGHTA, CDR2 FQGNSA, per germline. After removal of 5 bases from V and 5 bases from J, the junction contained 9 bases not matched to a gene. The CDR3 loop spans 15 amino acids. The CDR3, as DNA: TGTGCCAGCAGCCCCGGGCTAGCGGGCGGAGATACGCAGTATTTT. Protein product: CASSPGLAGGDTQYF.

V usage is TRBV19 and J usage is TRBJ2-5, with 8 bases identical to TRBD1. Germline V gene sequence: CDR1 LNHDA, CDR2 SQIVND (reference sequence). The length of the CDR3 is 17 residues. Trimming removed 1 base from V and 3 bases from J; junction bases left unmatched: 10. The CDR3: CASSIGRLRGPKETQYF. The CDR3 nucleotides are TGTGCCAGTAGTATAGGTCGTCTCAGGGGGCCCAAAGAGACCCAGTACTTC.

This clonotype was seen ten or more times. V is TRBV2 and J is TRBJ2-5; D is ambiguous. Germline CDR1 and CDR2: SNHLY and FYNNEI. The CDR3 runs to 12 residues. Trimming removed 7 bases at V and 2 bases at J, with 8 bases between. The CDR3 loop reads CASTQRQETQYF. Written as DNA, the CDR3 is TGTGCCAGCACCCAAAGACAAGAGACCCAGTACTTC.

The CDR3 spells CASSQDPAGSTGELFF. CDR3 coding DNA: TGTGCCAGCTCTCAGGACCCGGCGGGTAGCACCGGGGAGCTGTTTTTT. The rearrangement uses TRBV18 and TRBJ2-2; the D gene is possibly TRBD2 (5 bases). CDR3 length equals 16 residues. V was pared by 6 bases and J by 4 bases, with 18 bases between. Germline loops: CDR1 KGHSH, CDR2 LQKENI.

There are many counts of this clonotype. The V call is TRBV28, the J call TRBJ2-7; no clear D gene. Trimming pared 4 bases from V and 0 bases from J, leaving 13 bases between. Germline CDR1 MDHEN, CDR2 SYDVKM. The CDR3 covers 15 residues. Written as DNA, the CDR3 is TGTGCCAGCAGTTCCCCCACCGGGCTCTCCTACGAGCAGTACGTC. Translation: CASSSPTGLSYEQYV.

This chain joins TRBV5-1 and TRBJ2-1, with a tentative D call TRBD1 (6 bases). CDR1 and CDR2 from the germline V gene are SGHRS and YFSETQ. Trimming left V 0 bases short and J 1 base short, with 14 bases between. The CDR3 is made up of 17 amino acids. The CDR3 loop is CASSLARGGESYNEQFF. The CDR3 nucleotides are TGCGCCAGCAGCTTGGCCAGGGGTGGGGAGTCCTACAATGAGCAGTTCTTC.